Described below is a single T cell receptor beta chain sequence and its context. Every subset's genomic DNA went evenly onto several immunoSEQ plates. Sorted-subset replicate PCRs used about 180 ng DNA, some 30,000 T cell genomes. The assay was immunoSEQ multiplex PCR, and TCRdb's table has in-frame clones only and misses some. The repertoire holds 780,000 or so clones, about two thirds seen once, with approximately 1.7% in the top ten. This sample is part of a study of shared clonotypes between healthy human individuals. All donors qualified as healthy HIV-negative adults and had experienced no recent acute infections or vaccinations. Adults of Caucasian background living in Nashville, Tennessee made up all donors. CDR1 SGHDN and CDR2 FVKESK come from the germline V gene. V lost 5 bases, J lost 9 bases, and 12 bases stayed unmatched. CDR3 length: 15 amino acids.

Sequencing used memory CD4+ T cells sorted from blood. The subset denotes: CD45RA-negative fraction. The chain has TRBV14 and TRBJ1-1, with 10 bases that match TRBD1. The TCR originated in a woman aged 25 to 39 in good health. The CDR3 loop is CASSLDYRDRGKAFF. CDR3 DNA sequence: TGTGCCAGCAGCTTAGACTACCGGGACAGGGGAAAAGCTTTCTTT.